A selection of T cell receptor beta chains follows, all from one sample in a study of blood T cell repertoires in COVID-19. Assay: immunoSEQ multiplex PCR; the TCRdb copy retains only in-frame clones and omits some. Here the sample spans about 160,000 clones, over 60% being singletons. Sequenced input: peripheral blood. The receptors shown here come from a man in his sixties with acute or convalescent COVID-19. Each CDR3 is given with its conserved first and last residue. Each record gives: clone size, D gene, J gene, V gene, CDR3 protein, CDR3 DNA. D genes are given only for firm matches. A clone size is listed for some rows: how often the clone was seen (once, few, many), or a class if it is expanded.

abundance: -
d_gene: TRBD1
j_gene: TRBJ1-2
v_gene: TRBV27
CDR3aa: CASSLMGQGTNGYTF
CDR3nt: TGTGCCAGCAGTTTAATGGGACAGGGGACGAATGGCTACACCTTC

abundance: -
d_gene: TRBD1
j_gene: TRBJ2-5
v_gene: TRBV7-9
CDR3aa: CASSRQGAIGTQYF
CDR3nt: TGTGCCAGCAGCCGACAGGGGGCGATCGGGACCCAGTACTTC

abundance: once
d_gene: TRBD1
j_gene: TRBJ2-7
v_gene: TRBV6-5
CDR3aa: CASWTGRISYEQYF
CDR3nt: TGTGCCAGTTGGACAGGGCGCATCTCCTACGAGCAGTACTTC

abundance: once
d_gene: TRBD1
j_gene: TRBJ1-2
v_gene: TRBV29-1
CDR3aa: CSVLTGGDWGNYGYTF
CDR3nt: TGCAGCGTATTAACAGGGGGCGACTGGGGGAACTATGGCTACACCTTC

abundance: -
d_gene: -
j_gene: TRBJ1-6
v_gene: TRBV6-5
CDR3aa: CASSATGPNSPLHF
CDR3nt: TGTGCCAGCAGCGCGACAGGTCCCAATTCACCCCTCCACTTT

abundance: -
d_gene: -
j_gene: TRBJ2-1
v_gene: TRBV7-2
CDR3aa: CASSLEARNNEQFF
CDR3nt: TGTGCCAGCAGCTTAGAGGCCAGGAACAATGAGCAGTTCTTC

abundance: -
d_gene: -
j_gene: TRBJ1-1
v_gene: TRBV18
CDR3aa: CASSQAAGTQRTAVTEAFF
CDR3nt: TGTGCCAGCTCACAGGCGGCCGGGACACAACGGACGGCTGTTACTGAAGCTTTCTTT

abundance: -
d_gene: -
j_gene: TRBJ1-2
v_gene: TRBV7-9
CDR3aa: CASSLLRTRGLYGYTF
CDR3nt: TGTGCCAGCAGCTTACTACGAACGCGGGGACTCTATGGCTACACCTTC

abundance: few
d_gene: TRBD1
j_gene: TRBJ2-7
v_gene: TRBV5-5
CDR3aa: CASSWDSSSYEQYF
CDR3nt: TGTGCCAGCAGCTGGGACAGCAGCTCCTACGAGCAGTACTTC

abundance: -
d_gene: TRBD2
j_gene: TRBJ2-2
v_gene: TRBV11-2
CDR3aa: CASSFSGGAGELFF
CDR3nt: TGTGCCAGCAGCTTTAGCGGGGGGGCCGGGGAGCTGTTTTTT

abundance: -
d_gene: -
j_gene: TRBJ1-4
v_gene: TRBV4-1
CDR3aa: CASSQARVNEKLFF
CDR3nt: TGCGCCAGCAGCCAAGCCAGGGTAAATGAAAAACTGTTTTTT

abundance: -
d_gene: -
j_gene: TRBJ2-2
v_gene: TRBV11-2
CDR3aa: CASSLDLQGGSGELFF
CDR3nt: TGTGCCAGCAGCTTAGATTTACAGGGAGGGTCCGGGGAGCTGTTTTTT

abundance: -
d_gene: -
j_gene: TRBJ1-3
v_gene: TRBV6-2/TRBV6-3
CDR3aa: CASSDWKTRNTIYF
CDR3nt: TGTGCCAGCAGTGACTGGAAGACAAGAAACACCATATATTTT

abundance: -
d_gene: TRBD1
j_gene: TRBJ1-5
v_gene: TRBV27
CDR3aa: CASSHWDRDNQPQHF
CDR3nt: TGTGCCAGCAGTCACTGGGACAGGGACAATCAGCCCCAGCATTTT

abundance: -
d_gene: TRBD2
j_gene: TRBJ2-3
v_gene: TRBV6-2/TRBV6-3
CDR3aa: CASSDNSGGAKDTQYF
CDR3nt: TGTGCCAGCAGTGATAATAGCGGGGGGGCAAAAGATACGCAGTATTTT

abundance: -
d_gene: -
j_gene: TRBJ1-6
v_gene: TRBV3-1/TRBV3-2
CDR3aa: CASSQDRVASPLHF
CDR3nt: TGTGCCAGCAGCCAAGACAGGGTCGCTTCACCCCTCCACTTT

abundance: -
d_gene: TRBD2
j_gene: TRBJ2-1
v_gene: TRBV7-6
CDR3aa: CASSLGTSGGAGNEQFF
CDR3nt: TGTGCCAGCAGCCTAGGGACTAGCGGGGGGGCAGGAAATGAGCAGTTCTTC

abundance: -
d_gene: -
j_gene: TRBJ1-1
v_gene: TRBV5-1
CDR3aa: CASSLDTSRNTEAFF
CDR3nt: TGCGCCAGCAGCTTGGACACCTCTCGGAACACTGAAGCTTTCTTT

abundance: -
d_gene: -
j_gene: TRBJ1-5
v_gene: TRBV11-2
CDR3aa: CASSLREGQPQHF
CDR3nt: TGTGCCAGCAGCTTAAGGGAGGGCCAGCCCCAGCATTTT

abundance: once
d_gene: -
j_gene: TRBJ1-2
v_gene: TRBV24-1
CDR3aa: CATSDLTDGYTF
CDR3nt: TGTGCCACCAGTGATTTGACAGACGGCTACACCTTC

abundance: -
d_gene: -
j_gene: TRBJ1-1
v_gene: TRBV7-2
CDR3aa: CASSPRGDTEAFF
CDR3nt: TGTGCCAGCAGCCCCCGGGGAGACACTGAAGCTTTCTTT

abundance: -
d_gene: -
j_gene: TRBJ1-1
v_gene: TRBV5-6
CDR3aa: CASSLGGAGAEAFF
CDR3nt: TGTGCCAGCAGCTTGGGTGGGGCAGGGGCTGAAGCTTTCTTT

abundance: many
d_gene: TRBD2
j_gene: TRBJ2-2
v_gene: TRBV12-5
CDR3aa: CASGLFSGGAATGELFF
CDR3nt: TGTGCTAGTGGTTTGTTTAGCGGGGGGGCGGCCACCGGGGAGCTGTTTTTT

abundance: -
d_gene: TRBD1
j_gene: TRBJ1-3
v_gene: TRBV20-1
CDR3aa: CSASTDRGESRSGNTIYF
CDR3nt: TGCAGTGCTAGTACGGACAGGGGGGAAAGCCGCTCTGGAAACACCATATATTTT

abundance: -
d_gene: -
j_gene: TRBJ1-2
v_gene: TRBV4-3
CDR3aa: CASSQDGSRYGYTF
CDR3nt: TGCGCCAGCAGCCAAGACGGGAGTCGCTATGGCTACACCTTC

abundance: -
d_gene: TRBD1
j_gene: TRBJ2-2
v_gene: TRBV3-1/TRBV3-2
CDR3aa: CAAGTGVTGELFF
CDR3nt: TGTGCAGCCGGGACAGGGGTTACCGGGGAGCTGTTTTTT

abundance: -
d_gene: TRBD1
j_gene: TRBJ1-1
v_gene: TRBV7-3
CDR3aa: CASSLQGDTEAFF
CDR3nt: TGTGCCAGCAGCCTTCAGGGGGACACTGAAGCTTTCTTT

abundance: -
d_gene: -
j_gene: TRBJ2-1
v_gene: TRBV4-3
CDR3aa: CASSQEWSPDEQFF
CDR3nt: TGCGCCAGCAGCCAAGAATGGAGCCCCGATGAGCAGTTCTTC

abundance: many
d_gene: -
j_gene: TRBJ1-2
v_gene: TRBV7-9
CDR3aa: CASKGGLYDYGYTF
CDR3nt: TGTGCCAGCAAGGGAGGCCTCTATGACTATGGCTACACCTTC

abundance: -
d_gene: TRBD2
j_gene: TRBJ2-5
v_gene: TRBV5-1
CDR3aa: CASSLITSGIKETQYF
CDR3nt: TGCGCCAGCAGCTTGATAACTAGCGGGATTAAAGAGACCCAGTACTTC

abundance: -
d_gene: TRBD2
j_gene: TRBJ2-3
v_gene: TRBV27
CDR3aa: CASRLAGADTQYF
CDR3nt: TGTGCCAGCAGACTAGCGGGGGCAGATACGCAGTATTTT

abundance: once
d_gene: TRBD1
j_gene: TRBJ1-1
v_gene: TRBV5-1
CDR3aa: CASSLRGTENTEAFF
CDR3nt: TGCGCCAGCAGCTTGCGCGGGACAGAAAACACTGAAGCTTTCTTT

abundance: many
d_gene: -
j_gene: TRBJ1-6
v_gene: TRBV5-6
CDR3aa: CASSSQGPHSPLHF
CDR3nt: TGTGCCAGCAGCTCACAGGGCCCCCATTCACCCCTCCACTTT

abundance: few
d_gene: -
j_gene: TRBJ1-5
v_gene: TRBV28
CDR3aa: CASSLGVDSNQPQHF
CDR3nt: TGTGCCAGCAGTTTGGGCGTCGATAGCAATCAGCCCCAGCATTTT

abundance: once
d_gene: -
j_gene: TRBJ1-1
v_gene: TRBV28
CDR3aa: CASSFNRNTEAFF
CDR3nt: TGTGCCAGCAGTTTTAACAGGAACACTGAAGCTTTCTTT

abundance: once
d_gene: -
j_gene: TRBJ1-1
v_gene: TRBV7-2
CDR3aa: CASRPSMSRSVSEAFF
CDR3nt: TGTGCCAGCAGGCCTTCTATGAGCAGGTCGGTATCCGAAGCTTTCTTT